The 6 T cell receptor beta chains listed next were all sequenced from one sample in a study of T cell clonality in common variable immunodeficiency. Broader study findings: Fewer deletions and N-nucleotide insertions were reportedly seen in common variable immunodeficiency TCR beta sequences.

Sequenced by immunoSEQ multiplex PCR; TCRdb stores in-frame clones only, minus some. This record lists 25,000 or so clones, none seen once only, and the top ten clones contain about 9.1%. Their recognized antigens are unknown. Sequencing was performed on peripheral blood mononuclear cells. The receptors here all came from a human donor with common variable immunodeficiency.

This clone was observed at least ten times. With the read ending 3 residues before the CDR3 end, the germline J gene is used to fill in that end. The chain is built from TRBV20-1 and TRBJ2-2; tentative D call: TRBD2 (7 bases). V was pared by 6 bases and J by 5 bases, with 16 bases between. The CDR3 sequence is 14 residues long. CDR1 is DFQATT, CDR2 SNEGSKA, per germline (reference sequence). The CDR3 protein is CSAEGGPGTGELFF. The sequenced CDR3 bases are TGCAGTGCCGAGGGGGGGCCGGGGACCGGGGAG.

CDR3 sequence: CASSSGHSNYGYTF. CDR3 DNA, as far as it was read: TGTGCCAGCAGCTCCGGACATTCTAACTATGGC. The chain is built from TRBV11-1 and TRBJ1-2; TRBD1 is a possible D gene (5 bases). The CDR3 end falls 3 residues outside the read, so it is completed with the germline J gene. The ends were cut back, 4 bases at V and 0 bases at J, with 9 bases in the middle. The CDR3 sequence is 14 residues long. Per the germline V gene, CDR1 is SGHAT and CDR2 is FQDESV (reference sequence).

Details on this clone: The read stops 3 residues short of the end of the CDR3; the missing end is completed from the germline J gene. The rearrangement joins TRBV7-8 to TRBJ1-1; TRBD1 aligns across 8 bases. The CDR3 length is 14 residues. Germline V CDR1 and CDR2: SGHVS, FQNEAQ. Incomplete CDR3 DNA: TGTGCCAGCAGCTTAGATAGCAGGGGGCGGAGG. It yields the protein CASSLDSRGRR. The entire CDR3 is CASSLDSRGRRAFF.

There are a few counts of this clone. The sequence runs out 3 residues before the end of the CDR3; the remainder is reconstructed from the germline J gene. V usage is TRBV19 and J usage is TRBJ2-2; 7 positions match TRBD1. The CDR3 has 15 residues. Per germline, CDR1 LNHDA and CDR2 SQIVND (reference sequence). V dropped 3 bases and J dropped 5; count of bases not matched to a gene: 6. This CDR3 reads CASSMGQPATGELFF. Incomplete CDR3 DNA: TGTGCCAGTAGTATGGGACAGCCGGCGACCGGGGAG.

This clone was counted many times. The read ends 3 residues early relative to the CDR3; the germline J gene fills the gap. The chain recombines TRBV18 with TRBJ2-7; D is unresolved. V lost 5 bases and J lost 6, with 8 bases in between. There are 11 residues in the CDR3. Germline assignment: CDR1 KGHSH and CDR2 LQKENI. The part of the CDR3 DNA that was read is TGTGCCAGCTCATCCTCTCGCGAG. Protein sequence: CASSSSRE. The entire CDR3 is CASSSSREQYF.

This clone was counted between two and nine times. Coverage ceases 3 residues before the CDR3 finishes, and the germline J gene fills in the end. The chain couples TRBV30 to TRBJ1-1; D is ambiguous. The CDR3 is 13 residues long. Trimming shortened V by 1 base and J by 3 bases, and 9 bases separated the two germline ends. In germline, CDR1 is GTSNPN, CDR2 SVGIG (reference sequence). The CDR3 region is CAWSEREHTEAFF. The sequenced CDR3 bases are TGTGCCTGGAGTGAACGCGAGCACACTGAA.